What follows are 9 T cell receptor beta chains derived from one specimen sequenced in a study of T cells in Graves' hyperthyroidism and ophthalmopathy. TCR beta CDR3 region amplification was performed from RNA transcripts. The TCR CDR3 was amplified in a first-round RT-PCR using the HTBI primer set. TCRdb ran MiXCR on the multiplex PCR reads and lists one entry per CDR3 protein. Of 730,000 or so distinct CDR3 sequences detected, around 20% appear once; the ten largest clones hold around 17%. Sequenced material: blood. Receptors originate from a woman in her forties or fifties with Graves' hyperthyroidism that later progressed to Graves' ophthalmopathy.

The genes are TRBV19 and TRBJ1-1; D not certain. V gave up 4 bases and J gave up 3 bases, with 12 bases separating them. CDR1 is LNHDA, CDR2 SQIVND, per germline (reference sequence). The CDR3 contains 14 residues. The CDR3 loop reads CASSTIYGDTEAFF. The CDR3 DNA reads TGTGCCAGTAGTACGATTTACGGGGACACTGAAGCTTTCTTT.

The chain recombines TRBV18 with TRBJ2-3, with TRBD1 matching over 8 bases. V was clipped by 1 base and J by 2 bases; unmatched bases: 8. Germline assignment: CDR1 KGHSH and CDR2 LQKENI. The CDR3 contains 17 residues. The CDR3, as DNA: TGTGCCAGCTCACCACGGTTCGGACAGGGAAACACAGATACGCAGTATTTT. Encoded protein: CASSPRFGQGNTDTQYF.

This clonotype was counted between two and nine times. The chain combines TRBV15 with TRBJ1-2; possible D gene TRBD1, 5 bases. Germline CDR1 LNHNV, CDR2 YYDKDF (reference sequence). V lost 8 bases and J lost 4, with 17 bases in between. The CDR3 is 14 residues long. CDR3 residues: CATAATRVVYGYTF. CDR3 sequence (DNA): TGTGCCACCGCAGCAACCAGGGTGGTCTATGGCTACACCTTC.

The sample holds many counts of this clonotype. The V call is TRBV3-1, the J call TRBJ1-1, with 8 nucleotides matching TRBD1. The V and J ends lost 3 bases and 4 bases, in that order; junction bases with no gene match: 7. The CDR3 runs to 15 residues. CDR1 LGHDT and CDR2 YNNKEL come from the germline V gene (reference sequence). Here the CDR3 reads CASSQIRTGFTEAFF. CDR3 bases: TGTGCCAGCAGCCAGATTAGGACAGGGTTCACTGAAGCTTTCTTT.

This clonotype showed up just a few times. The rearrangement links TRBV18 to TRBJ2-6, with D possibly matching TRBD2 (5 bases). V was pared by 5 bases and J by 1 base, with 9 bases between. Germline CDR1 is KGHSH and CDR2 is LQKENI. The CDR3 length is 15 residues. CDR3 coding DNA: TGTGCCAGCTCAACCGGGATATCTGGGGCCAACGTCCTGACTTTC. Translated, it gives CASSTGISGANVLTF. Looking up the rest from reference TRBV18 and TRBJ2-6 gives the full variable domain: NAGVMQNPRHLVRRRGQEARLRCSPMKGHSHVYWYRQLPEEGLKFMVYLQKENIIDESGMPKERFSAEFPKEGPSILRIQQVVRGDSAAYFCASSTGISGANVLTFGAGSRLTVL.

The J gene is TRBJ1-2, the V gene TRBV2; D gene uncertain. From germline, CDR1 is SNHLY and CDR2 FYNNEI. This CDR3 contains 16 residues. Trimming took 7 bases from V and 0 from J, leaving 18 bases between them. The CDR3 loop reads CASTWAPAQANYGYTF. The CDR3 nucleotides are TGTGCCAGCACCTGGGCTCCTGCACAAGCTAACTATGGCTACACCTTC. The full variable domain, completed using reference TRBV2 and TRBJ1-2, is EPEVTQTPSHQVTQMGQEVILRCVPISNHLYFYWYRQILGQKVEFLVSFYNNEISEKSEIFDDQFSVERPDGSNFTLKIRSTKLEDSAMYFCASTWAPAQANYGYTFGSGTRLTVV.

This clonotype has a count of ten or more. The V and J genes are TRBV11-2 and TRBJ1-1; D is uncertain. Germline assignment: CDR1 SGHAT and CDR2 FQNNGV. V was clipped by 1 base and J by 3 bases, with 6 bases between them. This CDR3 spans 13 amino acids. This CDR3 reads CASSLVEHTEAFF. CDR3 DNA sequence: TGTGCCAGCAGCTTAGTGGAGCACACTGAAGCTTTCTTT. The full variable domain, with the rest looked up from reference TRBV11-2 and TRBJ1-1, is EAGVAQSPRYKIIEKRQSVAFWCNPISGHATLYWYQQILGQGPKLLIQFQNNGVVDDSQLPKDRFSAERLKGVDSTLKIQPAKLEDSAVYLCASSLVEHTEAFFGQGTRLTVV.

This clonotype was counted only a few times. This chain links TRBV19 with TRBJ1-5; TRBD1 is a possible D gene (6 bases). V was trimmed by 3 bases and J by 2 bases, leaving 11 bases between them. The CDR3 contains 15 residues. Germline CDR1 reads LNHDA; CDR2 reads SQIVND (reference sequence). This chain's CDR3 is CASSITGLGNQPQHF. CDR3 nucleotide sequence: TGTGCCAGTAGTATCACAGGGCTTGGCAATCAGCCCCAGCATTTT. The whole variable domain, remainder taken from reference TRBV19 and TRBJ1-5, is DGGITQSPKYLFRKEGQNVTLSCEQNLNHDAMYWYRQDPGQGLRLIYYSQIVNDFQKGDIAEGYSVSREKKESFPLTVTSAQKNPTAFYLCASSITGLGNQPQHFGDGTRLSIL.

This clonotype appeared a single time. This chain links TRBV29-1 with TRBJ1-2; D perhaps matches TRBD1 (6 bases). Trimming shortened V by 5 bases and J by 4 bases, and 17 bases separated the two germline ends. Per the germline V gene, CDR1 is SQVTM and CDR2 is ANQGSEA. The CDR3 consists of 14 residues. The CDR3 nucleotides are TGCAGCGTTTGGGGGCAGGAGCTCTTCTATGGCTACACCTTC. It codes for CSVWGQELFYGYTF.